The present TCR beta chain was sequenced within a study of T cells in Graves' hyperthyroidism and ophthalmopathy (dated by TCRdb to between 2019 and 2020). About the investigation overall: Peripheral blood samples were taken at the time of initial diagnosis, prior to any treatment. To identify distinguishing TCR V-J signatures, a discovery cohort of 90 to 100 patients was used, comprising roughly 45 with Graves' ophthalmopathy and around 60 with stable Graves' hyperthyroidism. The roughly 90 discovery patients were divided at random into training and test sets in a 7:3 ratio. The study also compared thyroid tissue and blood T-cell repertoires from five or six Graves' hyperthyroidism patients. The paper reports TCR Vbeta CDR3 sequencing of 135 peripheral blood samples: 40 or so ophthalmopathy, fewer than 85 hyperthyroidism and approximately 17 progressor patients. After blood sampling, hyperthyroidism patients were treated with methimazole at a starting dose of 30 mg daily, and ophthalmopathy patients were treated with high-dose intravenous methylprednisolone. Whether ophthalmopathy could be predicted prospectively was tested in an independent validation cohort made up of 18 to 20 hyperthyroidism patients plus 17 patients who later progressed to ophthalmopathy.

From a lookup of the germline V gene, CDR1 and CDR2 are SNHLY and FYNNEI. V is clipped by 6 bases and J by 7 bases, and the sequence between their germline boundaries is 19 bases long. CDR3 length: 14 amino acids, cysteine to phenylalanine. Only CDR3 DNA is held: 42 bases, read in frame from base 1. Here is what the overall study found, with its caveats: Most expanded thyroid clonotypes (frequency above 0.001) were also found in blood, which suggests that blood repertoires may mirror thyroid immune responses. No statistical method was used to fix the sample size in advance, and group allocation was not hidden from the investigators. A 13 V-J signature model separated ophthalmopathy from stable hyperthyroidism, with 87.88% sensitivity and 81.08% specificity in cross-validation and 80%/75% in testing. In validation, progression to ophthalmopathy was predicted by the model with about 70% sensitivity and under 85% specificity, a median of 6.5 months before onset.

A remark on this clonotype: Its cognate antigen has yet to be identified. Base qualities are missing; no much larger clone stands one base away.

The TCR beta CDR3 regions were amplified from RNA transcripts. The first round of RT-PCR for the TCR CDR3 was performed with the HTBI primer set and the Qiagen OneStep RT-PCR kit. The libraries were constructed in a second round of multiplex PCR and then size-selected and purified. Sequencing of the libraries was done on an Illumina HiSeq2000 using paired-end 100 bp reads. In the paper's pipeline: SOAPnuke was used to process the raw data, with reads discarded if the reads contained adapters or uncalled bases, had a mean Phred below 15, or lacked an exact constant-primer or identifier match. High-quality paired reads were merged with COPE v1.2.5, and unique nucleotide sequences were defined as clonotypes. MiTCR v1.1 was used to align clonotypes to the IMGT TRBV, TRBD and TRBJ reference segments. Analysis was restricted to V-J combinations with a frequency above 0.0001, which covered over 98% of repertoires. The TCS score was defined as F50 (clonal expansion) divided by E x V (chaos), with BLOSUM62-based TCRdist calculated between CDR3 peptides within each V-J. Welch's t-statistics and random forest reduced just over 500 V-J features to under 15, which were used in a naive Bayes classifier (R e1071). Thyroid-blood repertoire similarity was quantified with the Morisita-Horn index. TCRdb took the public reads, trimmed them with fastp at Q25, ran MiXCR for clone calling and kept in-frame beta chains. Records with the same CDR3 protein are collapsed into one entry carrying the most frequent genes and DNA. The V and J calls and clone size are TCRdb's, not the authors'. Counted in this sample were about 840,000 distinct CDR3 sequences; about two fifths of them appeared once. The ten largest clonotypes hold more than 7% of the sample.

Graves' hyperthyroidism was defined as stable when no progression to ophthalmopathy occurred over 18 months of follow-up. The hyperthyroidism patients were between 18 and 65 years old and newly diagnosed, with a disease duration of less than 2 months. The study excluded patients with uncontrolled infections, other autoimmune diseases, pregnancy or lactation. Diagnoses were established on the basis of clinical symptoms, serum thyroxine and TRAb, thyroid ultrasound, and orbital computed tomography. PBMCs were separated from approximately 9.9 ml of fresh peripheral blood using Ficoll-Paque density gradient centrifugation. Trizol reagent was used to extract total RNA, and RNA quality was then checked on an Agilent 2100 Bioanalyzer.

The receptor comes from a man in his late teens or twenties with Graves' hyperthyroidism. Sequencing was done on a sample of blood. Rearrangement joined TRBV2 to TRBJ2-7; the D element could tentatively be TRBD1 or TRBD2, as 5 bases agree for each. The sequenced DNA is TGTGCCAGCAGGTGGGACCGATATACCGGGGAGCAGTACTTC. Translated, this gives CASRWDRYTGEQYF.